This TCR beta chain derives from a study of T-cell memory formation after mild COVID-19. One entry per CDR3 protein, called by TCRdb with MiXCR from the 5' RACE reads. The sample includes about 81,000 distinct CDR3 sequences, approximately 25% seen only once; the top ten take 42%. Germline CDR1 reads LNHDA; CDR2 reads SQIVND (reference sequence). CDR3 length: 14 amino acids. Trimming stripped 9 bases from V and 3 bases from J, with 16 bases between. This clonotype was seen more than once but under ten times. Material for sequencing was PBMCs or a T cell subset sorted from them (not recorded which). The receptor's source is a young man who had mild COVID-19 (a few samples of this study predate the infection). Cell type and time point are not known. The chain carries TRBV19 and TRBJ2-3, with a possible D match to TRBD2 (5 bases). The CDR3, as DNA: TGTGCCAGCCGGGGAGTCGGGCGAACAGATACGCAGTATTTT. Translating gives CASRGVGRTDTQYF.